This T cell receptor beta chain was recorded in a study of glioma-infiltrating T cells after dendritic cell vaccination. General study findings and limits: Higher pretreatment TIL content predicted longer progression-free time and survival. The cohort had few patients with full blood and tumor sets.

Primers: 60 V beta forward and 13 J beta reverse. Sequencing used immunoSEQ multiplex PCR; TCRdb keeps in-frame clones, though not all of them. The repertoire holds approximately 36,000 clones, approximately 84% seen once, with approximately 8.4% in the top ten. Concerning this clone: The antigen is unknown.

Trimming stripped 5 bases from V and 4 bases from J, with 13 bases between. Germline V gives CDR1 GTSNPN, CDR2 SVGIG (reference sequence). This CDR3 comprises 13 residues. The sequence came from a human donor with glioblastoma. The chain joins TRBV30 to TRBJ2-3; perhaps TRBD2 as D (6 bases). Sequencing was performed on blood, taken before dendritic cell vaccination. The CDR3 DNA reads as TGTGCCTGGGGGAGGTCCGCTCCAGATACGCAGTATTTT. This translates into CAWGRSAPDTQYF.